This T cell receptor (beta chain) is drawn from a study of brain T cells in children with intractable seizures. Study outcomes and limitations: Viral specificity was inferred only from CDR3 similarity; HCMV serostatus was unknown. Absence of clones before surgery may stem from lower sequencing depth.

The CDR3 is 11 amino acids. Trimming shortened V by 0 bases and J by 8 bases, and 7 bases separated the two germline ends. Germline CDR1 DFQATT, CDR2 SNEGSKA (reference sequence). Concerning this clone itself: Antigen specificity is unknown.

The sequenced cases were selected for having the highest brain T cell transcript signatures. At least one anti-epileptic drug was given before surgery. Assay used: immunoSEQ multiplex PCR; TCRdb lists only in-frame clones, some missing. The profile covers roughly 64,000 clones, with approximately 95% appearing a single time and roughly 0.38% taken by the ten largest. The source was peripheral blood, collected at surgery. The receptor comes from a boy less than two years old with focal cortical dysplasia and intractable seizures. The chain carries TRBV20-1 and TRBJ1-1; possibly TRBD1 for D (5 bases). CDR3 residues: CSARDRGEAFF. In DNA, the CDR3 is TGCAGTGCTAGAGATCGGGGCGAAGCTTTCTTT.